This T cell receptor (beta chain) was sequenced for a study of early T cells in non-severe SARS-CoV-2 infection. On the study more broadly: Bulk RNA from unsorted whole blood was sequenced; chains were unpaired.

The library protocol tagged individual cDNA molecules with unique molecular identifiers. Via MiXCR, TCRdb re-called the 5' RACE reads, giving one row per CDR3 protein. The data contain about 76,000 distinct CDR3 sequences, less than 20% of them singletons. V lost 0 bases and J lost 4, with 9 bases in between. Germline CDR1 reads SGHNT; CDR2 reads YYREEE (reference sequence). The CDR3 runs 14 residues. This clonotype was observed at least ten times. The V call is TRBV5-4, the J call TRBJ2-3; D not certain. Sequenced material: whole blood. The sequence was obtained from an adult who was a healthcare worker with PCR-confirmed SARS-CoV-2 infection or an uninfected control (not recorded which). DNA of the CDR3: TGTGCCAGCAGCTTGGAAGCTAGGGCAGATACGCAGTATTTT. This gives the protein CASSLEARADTQYF.